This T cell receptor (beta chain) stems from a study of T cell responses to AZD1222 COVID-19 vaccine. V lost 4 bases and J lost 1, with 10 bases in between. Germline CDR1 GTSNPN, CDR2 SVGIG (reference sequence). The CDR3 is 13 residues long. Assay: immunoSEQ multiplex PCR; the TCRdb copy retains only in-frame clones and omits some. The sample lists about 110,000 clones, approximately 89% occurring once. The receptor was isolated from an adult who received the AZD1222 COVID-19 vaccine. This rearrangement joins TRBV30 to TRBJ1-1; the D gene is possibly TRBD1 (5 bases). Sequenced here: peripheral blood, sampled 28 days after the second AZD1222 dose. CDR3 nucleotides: TGTGCCTGGAACCTCCAGGGGAACACTGAAGCTTTCTTT. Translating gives CAWNLQGNTEAFF.